Listed here are 12 T cell receptor beta chains from one sample, sequenced in a study of shared clonotypes between healthy human individuals (dated by TCRdb to the early 2020s). The library was produced with the immunoSEQ multiplex PCR assay. TCRdb mirrors the immuneACCESS table, restricted to in-frame sequences. Some clones are absent from its copies; in checked studies, under half trace to an unresolved V gene, and the reason for the others is unknown. The sample includes some 550,000 clones, with about 97% observed a single time. Around 0.057% of the sample lies in the top ten. The sample comprised naive CD4+ T cells sorted from blood. The cell subset or site label, as the study defines it: CD45RA+ positively selected. The receptor set was obtained from a woman aged 25 to 39 in good health.

This sequence joins TRBV11-2 and TRBJ1-1; D unclear. The CDR3 totals 13 residues. Germline V gene lookup returns CDR1 SGHAT and CDR2 FQNNGV. Deletions cut 7 bases from V and 8 bases from J, with 17 bases between. Written as DNA, the CDR3 is TGTGCCAGCAACTCTGTTAGTTCCGGGGAAGCTTTCTTT. As protein: CASNSVSSGEAFF.

This chain joins TRBV14 and TRBJ2-7; maybe TRBD1 (5 bases). Germline-derived CDR1 and CDR2 are SGHDN and FVKESK. CDR3 length: 16 amino acids. V was shortened by 0 bases and J by 2 bases, with 14 bases between the two germline ends. CDR3 coding DNA: TGTGCCAGCAGCCAAGACCCCGTGACAGCCACCTACGAGCAGTACTTC. This sequence encodes CASSQDPVTATYEQYF.

The J gene is TRBJ2-3, the V gene TRBV6-5; D is uncertain. Germline CDR1 MNHEY, CDR2 SVGAGI. The V end lost 7 bases, the J end lost 2 bases, and 4 bases lay between the germline ends. CDR3 size: 11 residues. The CDR3 nucleotides are TGTGCCAGCAAACACACAGATACGCAGTATTTT. Translated, it gives CASKHTDTQYF.

The V and J genes are TRBV6-5 and TRBJ2-1; D is possibly TRBD2 (5 bases). This CDR3 contains 14 residues. V dropped 7 bases and J dropped 7 bases, with 17 bases sitting between them. The germline V gene has CDR1 MNHEY and CDR2 SVGAGI. CDR3 coding DNA: TGTGCCAGCACCCCGAGGGTAAGCGTAAATGAGCAGTTCTTC. Protein product: CASTPRVSVNEQFF.

The J gene is TRBJ2-7, the V gene TRBV28; D may be TRBD2 (5 bases). The length of the CDR3 is 14 residues. Germline V gene sequence: CDR1 MDHEN, CDR2 SYDVKM. V lost 6 bases and J lost 6, with 18 bases in between. The CDR3 region is CASRPHGDYGEQYF. The CDR3 DNA is TGTGCCAGCAGACCACACGGTGACTACGGCGAGCAGTACTTC.

This clone was seen just once. The rearrangement uses TRBV5-1 and TRBJ2-5; D might be TRBD2 (6 bases). V was clipped by 0 bases and J by 2 bases, with 14 bases between them. Germline V gene lookup returns CDR1 SGHRS and CDR2 YFSETQ. The CDR3 extends over 16 amino acids. The CDR3 DNA sequence: TGCGCCAGCAGCTTGGAACCCCGGGAGCCGCAAGAGACCCAGTACTTC. It is translated as CASSLEPREPQETQYF.

The chain uses TRBV28 and TRBJ2-7; D is uncertain. Trimming took off 3 bases at V and 2 bases at J, with 17 bases between the two ends. CDR3 length equals 16 residues. Per germline, CDR1 MDHEN and CDR2 SYDVKM. The CDR3, as DNA: TGTGCCAGCAGTTTTTGGTATGCGACTCGTACCTACGAGCAGTACTTC. This translates into CASSFWYATRTYEQYF.

This rearrangement joins TRBV29-1 to TRBJ2-7; possibly TRBD1 for D (6 bases). This CDR3 has 13 amino acids. Germline values: CDR1 SQVTM, CDR2 ANQGSEA. V was cut by 6 bases and J by 4 bases, with 16 bases left in between. Here the CDR3 reads CSVAQQGSYEQYF. The CDR3 DNA is TGCAGCGTGGCCCAACAGGGTTCTTACGAGCAGTACTTC.

This chain links TRBV5-1 with TRBJ2-1, with D hard to call. The germline CDR1 and CDR2 sequences are SGHRS and YFSETQ. V was cut by 3 bases and J by 7 bases, with 8 bases left in between. CDR3 size: 12 residues. CDR3 region: CASSSDINEQFF. The DNA for the CDR3 is TGCGCCAGCAGCTCCGACATAAATGAGCAGTTCTTC.

The gene calls are TRBV5-1 and TRBJ2-1; maybe TRBD1 (6 bases). Germline CDR1 and CDR2: SGHRS and YFSETQ. Trimming pared 0 bases from V and 0 bases from J, leaving 10 bases between. The CDR3 is made up of 16 amino acids. The CDR3 DNA sequence: TGCGCCAGCAGCTTGGCGACGGGACACTCCTACAATGAGCAGTTCTTC. It encodes CASSLATGHSYNEQFF.

The chain uses TRBV7-7 and TRBJ2-5; 7 bases are shared with TRBD2. The CDR3 covers 14 residues. The germline V gene has CDR1 SSHAT and CDR2 FNYEAQ (reference sequence). J was trimmed by 1 base and V by 6 bases; bases with no gene match: 5. The CDR3 spells CASSVAGPQETQYF. CDR3 bases: TGTGCCAGCAGTGTAGCGGGCCCCCAAGAGACCCAGTACTTC.

The chain combines TRBV28 with TRBJ2-7; 9 nucleotides agree with TRBD1. The J segment lost 2 bases and the V segment lost 6 bases, leaving 5 bases of the junction unmatched. CDR3 length: 14 amino acids. Germline CDR1 MDHEN, CDR2 SYDVKM. The CDR3 region has the DNA TGTGCCAGCAGACGGGACAGGGTAACCTACGAGCAGTACTTC. Translated, it gives CASRRDRVTYEQYF.